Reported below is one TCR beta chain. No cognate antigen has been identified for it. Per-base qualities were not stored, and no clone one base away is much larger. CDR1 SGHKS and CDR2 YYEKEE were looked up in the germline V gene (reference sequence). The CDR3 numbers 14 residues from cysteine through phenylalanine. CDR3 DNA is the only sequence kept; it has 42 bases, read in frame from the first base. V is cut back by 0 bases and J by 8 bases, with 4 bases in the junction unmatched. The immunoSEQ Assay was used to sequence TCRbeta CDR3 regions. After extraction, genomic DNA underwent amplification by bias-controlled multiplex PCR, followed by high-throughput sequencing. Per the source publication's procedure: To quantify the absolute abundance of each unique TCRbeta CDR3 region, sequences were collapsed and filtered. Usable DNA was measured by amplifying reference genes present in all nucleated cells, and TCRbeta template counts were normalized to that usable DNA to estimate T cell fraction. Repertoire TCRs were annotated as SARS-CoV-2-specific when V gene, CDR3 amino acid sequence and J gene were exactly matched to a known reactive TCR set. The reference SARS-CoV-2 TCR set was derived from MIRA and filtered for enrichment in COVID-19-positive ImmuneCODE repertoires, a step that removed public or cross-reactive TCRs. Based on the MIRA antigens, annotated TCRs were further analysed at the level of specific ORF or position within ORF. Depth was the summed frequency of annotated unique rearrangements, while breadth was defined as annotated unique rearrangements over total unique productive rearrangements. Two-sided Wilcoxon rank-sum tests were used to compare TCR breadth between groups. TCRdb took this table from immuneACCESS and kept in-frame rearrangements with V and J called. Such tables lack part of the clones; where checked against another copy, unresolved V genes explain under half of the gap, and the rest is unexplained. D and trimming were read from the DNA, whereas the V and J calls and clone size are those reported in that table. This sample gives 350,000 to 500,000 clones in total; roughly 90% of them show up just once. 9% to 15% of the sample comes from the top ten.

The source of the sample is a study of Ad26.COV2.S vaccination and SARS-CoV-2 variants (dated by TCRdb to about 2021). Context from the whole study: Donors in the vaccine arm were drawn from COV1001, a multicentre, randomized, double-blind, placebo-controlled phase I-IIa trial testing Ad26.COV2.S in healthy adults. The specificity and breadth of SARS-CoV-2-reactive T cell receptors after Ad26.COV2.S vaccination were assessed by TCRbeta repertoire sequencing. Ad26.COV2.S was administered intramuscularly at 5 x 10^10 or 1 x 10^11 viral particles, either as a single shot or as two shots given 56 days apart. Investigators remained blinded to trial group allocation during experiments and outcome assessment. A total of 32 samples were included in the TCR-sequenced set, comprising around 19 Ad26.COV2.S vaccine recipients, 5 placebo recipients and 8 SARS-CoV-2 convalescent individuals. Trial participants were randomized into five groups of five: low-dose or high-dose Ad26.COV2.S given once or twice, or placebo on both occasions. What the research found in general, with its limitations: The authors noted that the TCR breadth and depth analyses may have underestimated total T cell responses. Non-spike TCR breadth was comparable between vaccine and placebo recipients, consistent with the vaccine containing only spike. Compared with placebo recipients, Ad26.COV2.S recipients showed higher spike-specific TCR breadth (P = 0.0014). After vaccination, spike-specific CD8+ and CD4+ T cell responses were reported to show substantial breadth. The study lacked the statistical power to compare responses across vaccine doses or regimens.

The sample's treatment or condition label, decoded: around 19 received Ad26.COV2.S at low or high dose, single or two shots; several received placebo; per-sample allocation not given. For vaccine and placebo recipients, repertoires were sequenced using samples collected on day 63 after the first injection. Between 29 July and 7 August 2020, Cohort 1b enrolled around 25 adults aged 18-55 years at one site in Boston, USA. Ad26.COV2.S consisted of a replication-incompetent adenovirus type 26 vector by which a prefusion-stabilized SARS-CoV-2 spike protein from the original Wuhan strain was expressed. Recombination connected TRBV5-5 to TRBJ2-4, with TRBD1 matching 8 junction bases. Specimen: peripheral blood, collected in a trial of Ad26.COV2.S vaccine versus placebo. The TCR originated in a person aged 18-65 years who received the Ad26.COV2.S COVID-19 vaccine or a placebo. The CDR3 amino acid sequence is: CASSLGQGADIQYF. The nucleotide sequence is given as TGTGCCAGCAGCTTGGGGCAGGGGGCAGACATTCAGTACTTC.